The 14 T cell receptor beta chains reported below all come from one sample, sequenced in a study of tumor-infiltrating lymphocytes in primary liver carcinoma. With a constant-region primer, TCR beta cDNA was made from 500 ng of total RNA. Libraries covering TCR beta were generated through three nested multiplex PCR rounds (using a slightly modified ARM-PCR). Running roughly 10 cycles apiece, the first two PCR rounds relied on TRBV1-TRBV30 forward primers together with a C-beta reverse primer. A single record per CDR3 protein comes from TCRdb applying MiXCR to the multiplex PCR reads. The sample lists about 120,000 distinct CDR3 sequences, around 70% occurring once. Unsorted bulk tissue of about 17-32 mg yielded co-extracted RNA and DNA. The sequenced sample was tumor-adjacent normal liver tissue. These receptors came from an older woman with primary liver carcinoma and hepatitis B virus infection.

The V call is TRBV12-3 or TRBV12-4, the J call TRBJ2-7, with 7 bases aligning to TRBD2. This CDR3 contains 14 residues. CDR3 in DNA: TGTGTCAACAGGACACAAGGGGAGGGATACGAGCAGTACTTC. Its translation is CVNRTQGEGYEQYF.

With respect to this clonotype: This clone may be a read error of a much larger clone one base away. The chain uses TRBV5-1 and TRBJ2-7, with 7 bases aligning to TRBD1. The V segment lost 3 bases and the J segment 7 bases; nucleotides outside the gene matches: 10. The CDR3 is 14 residues long. Germline CDR1 SGHRS, CDR2 YFSETQ. The CDR3 is CASSYGTVSEEQYF. CDR3 bases: TGCGCCAGCAGCTACGGGACAGTGTCTGAAGAGCAGTACTTC.

Concerning this clonotype: With a much larger clone just one base away, this may be a read error. J is TRBJ2-5 and V is TRBV28, with TRBD1 matching over 8 bases. This CDR3 has 16 amino acids. Germline V gives CDR1 MDHEN, CDR2 SYDVKM. With 8 bases clipped from V and 3 bases from J, the junction kept 14 bases outside the gene matches. The CDR3 sequence is CASRVARQGTKETQYF. Written as DNA, the CDR3 is TGTGCCAGCCGCGTCGCGAGACAGGGGACCAAAGAGACCCAGTACTTC. Full variable domain (remainder filled in from reference TRBV28 and TRBJ2-5): DVKVTQSSRYLVKRTGEKVFLECVQDMDHENMFWYRQDPGLGLRLIYFSYDVKMKEKGDIPEGYSVSREKKERFSLILESASTNQTSMYLCASRVARQGTKETQYFGPGTRLLVL.

With respect to this clonotype: Its ends do not fully match the called genes, so a read error is possible. The CDR3 DNA reads as TGTGCCAGCAGTTTAAACTCAGGCCGGAACACTGTAGCTTTCTTT. It yields the protein CASSLNSGRNTVAFF. The chain links TRBV12-3 or TRBV12-4 to TRBJ1-1; no reliable D call. This CDR3 has 15 amino acids.

Note on this clonotype: With a much larger clone just one base away, this may be a read error. V and J are TRBV5-1 and TRBJ1-1; D gene ambiguous. This CDR3 contains 13 residues. CDR1 and CDR2 from the germline V gene are SGHRS and YFSETQ. The CDR3 protein is CASSLRENTGAFF. The CDR3 DNA follows: TGCGCCAGCAGCTTGCGGGAGAACACTGGAGCTTTCTTT.

In this sample, this clonotype turned up many times. The rearrangement links TRBV28 to TRBJ1-2; D may be TRBD1 (6 bases). The CDR3 is 15 amino acids. Germline values: CDR1 MDHEN, CDR2 SYDVKM. Trimming pared 5 bases from V and 4 bases from J, leaving 17 bases between. The CDR3 DNA is TGTGCCAGCAGTGGGGGACACGCTTCCTCCTATGGCTACACCTTC. Translation: CASSGGHASSYGYTF.

This clonotype was seen just once. The chain has TRBV30 and TRBJ2-7; possibly TRBD1 or TRBD2 for D (5 bases each). The CDR3 runs 17 residues. The germline V gene has CDR1 GTSNPN and CDR2 SVGIG (reference sequence). The V and J ends lost 4 bases and 0 bases respectively, with 22 bases between them. The CDR3 sequence is CAWTQGDLPGGSYEQYF. DNA for the CDR3: TGTGCCTGGACCCAGGGAGATTTACCAGGAGGCTCCTACGAGCAGTACTTC.

To note about this clonotype: A much larger clone is a single base away; this may be a read error. The chain joins TRBV30 to TRBJ2-2; D gene uncertain. From germline, CDR1 is GTSNPN and CDR2 SVGIG (reference sequence). This CDR3 spans 12 amino acids. The CDR3 protein is CASAKNTVELFF. The CDR3 nucleotides are TGTGCCTCCGCTAAGAACACCGTGGAGCTGTTTTTT.

Notes on this clonotype: A clone one base away is much larger, so this may be a read error. The rearrangement joins TRBV7-8 to TRBJ2-3; D possibly corresponds to TRBD2 (5 bases). Germline V CDR1 and CDR2: SGHVS, FQNEAQ. CDR3 length: 14 amino acids. The CDR3 reads CVSSFGRSTDTQYF. The CDR3 bases are TGTGTCAGCAGCTTTGGGAGAAGCACAGATACGCAGTATTTT. Using reference TRBV7-8 and TRBJ2-3 for the parts outside the CDR3, the full variable domain is GAGVSQSPRYKVAKRGQDVALRCDPISGHVSLFWYQQALGQGPEFLTYFQNEAQLDKSGLPSDRFFAERPEGSVSTLKIQRTQQEDSAVYLCVSSFGRSTDTQYFGPGTRLTVL.

Concerning this clonotype itself: A single base separates this from a much larger clone, so it may be a read error. V and J are TRBV6-5 and TRBJ2-7; D gene unclear. Trimming pared 6 bases from V and 2 bases from J, leaving 14 bases between. CDR1 is MNHEY and CDR2 is SVGAGI in the germline V gene. The CDR3 is 14 residues long. The CDR3 spells CASREPGSAYEQYF. The CDR3 nucleotides read TGTGCCAGCAGAGAACCGGGCAGTGCCTACGAGCAGTACTTC.

This chain connects TRBV29-1 to TRBJ2-7; tentatively, D is TRBD1 (6 bases). The CDR3 runs 12 residues. V was trimmed by 7 bases and J by 3 bases, leaving 13 bases between them. Per germline, CDR1 SQVTM and CDR2 ANQGSEA. The CDR3 sequence is CSASEQGYEQYF. In DNA form, the CDR3 reads TGCAGCGCCTCCGAACAGGGCTACGAGCAGTACTTC.

On this clonotype itself: The junction shows a germline mismatch at one end, possibly a read error. The V gene is TRBV11-2, the J gene TRBJ1-6; D possibly corresponds to TRBD1 (5 bases). Germline V gene lookup returns CDR1 SGHAT and CDR2 FQNNGV. The CDR3 has 15 residues. The CDR3 nucleotides are TGTGTCAGGAGCTTAGATCCAGGGAGGAATTCATCCCTCCACTTT. It yields the protein CVRSLDPGRNSSLHF.

A single count supports this clonotype. V and J are TRBV11-2 and TRBJ2-4, with 9 nucleotides matching TRBD2. With 5 bases clipped from V and 8 bases from J, the junction kept 16 bases outside the gene matches. CDR3 length: 17 residues. CDR1 and CDR2 (germline): SGHAT, FQNNGV. The CDR3 nucleotides read TGTGCCAGCAGCAAAGACAGGCTACTATGCGGGAGGGACATTCAGTACTTC. Translating gives CASSKDRLLCGRDIQYF.

A word on this clonotype: Just one base apart from a much larger clone, this may be a read error. V is TRBV28 and J is TRBJ2-3; maybe TRBD2 (5 bases). The CDR3 sequence is 15 residues long. Germline V gene data show CDR1 as MDHEN and CDR2 as SYDVKM. CDR3 bases: TGTGCCAGCAGTCCCACATTCCCTAGCACAGATACGCCGTATTTT. Its protein product is CASSPTFPSTDTPYF.